The 17 T cell receptor beta chains presented below share a single source sample, sequenced in a study of breast tumors, draining lymph nodes, adjacent tissues (dated by TCRdb to the mid-2010s). The protocol used for the library was multiplex PCR. The sequencer was an Illumina HiSeq 2000. Clones were called with MiXCR by TCRdb after fastp trimmed the public reads at Q25, and only in-frame beta chains were retained. Rows with a matching CDR3 protein are joined into one entry that keeps the most common DNA and genes. This sample holds over 200,000 distinct CDR3 sequences; 32% were observed only once. Of the sample, approximately 1.5% is held by the ten largest clones. Lymph node samples came from the axillary draining lymph nodes of breast cancer patients. The sample comprised axillary lymph node tissue. The receptors originated from a female donor with breast cancer. Some clones in this sample may be carry-over from other donors' samples.

This rearrangement joins TRBV18 to TRBJ2-3; D is possibly TRBD2 (5 bases). Germline CDR1 reads KGHSH; CDR2 reads LQKENI. This CDR3 region has 18 residues. Deletions cut 6 bases from V and 0 bases from J, with 22 bases between. CDR3 residues: CASSPGRKTGLSTDTQYF. The CDR3 nucleotides read TGTGCCAGCTCGCCCGGACGGAAGACCGGACTGAGCACAGATACGCAGTATTTT.

The CDR3 DNA sequence: TGTGCCAGCAGCCGGACTGGCGGGATCGGGGCTAACAATGAGCAGTTCTTC. Protein: CASSRTGGIGANNEQFF. The chain couples TRBV3-1 to TRBJ2-1, with D possibly being TRBD2 (6 bases). This CDR3 contains 17 residues. The V gene's germline CDR1 is LGHDT and CDR2 YNNKEL (reference sequence). Trimming removed 4 bases at V and 5 bases at J, with 21 bases between.

The chain has TRBV5-1 and TRBJ2-3; D is tentatively TRBD1 or TRBD2 (6 bases each). Trimming removed 6 bases from V and 11 bases from J, with 22 bases in between. The CDR3 is 14 residues long. The germline V gene has CDR1 SGHRS and CDR2 YFSETQ. In nucleotides, the CDR3 is TGCGCCAGCAAGCACCCGGGGGCCGGTAATGAGCAGTATTTT. Its translation is CASKHPGAGNEQYF. The full variable domain, in which reference TRBV5-1 and TRBJ2-3 provide the parts outside the CDR3, is KAGVTQTPRYLIKTRGQQVTLSCSPISGHRSVSWYQQTPGQGLQFLFEYFSETQRNKGNFPGRFSGRQFSNSRSEMNVSTLELGDSALYLCASKHPGAGNEQYFGPGTRLTVL.

The table lists this clonotype with many counts. The CDR3 sequence: CASSLEAGGLGEQFF. As DNA, the CDR3 is TGTGCCAGCAGCTTAGAAGCGGGAGGGTTAGGTGAGCAGTTCTTC. The chain recombines TRBV7-9 with TRBJ2-1; 10 bases align to TRBD2. Losses at the gene ends were 1 base for V and 9 bases for J; bases not matched to a gene: 6. Looked up from germline, CDR1 is SEHNR and CDR2 is FQNEAQ (reference sequence). CDR3 length: 15 amino acids.

This clonotype was picked up many times. The V call is TRBV14, the J call TRBJ2-1; D is unclear. Trimming stripped 8 bases from V and 2 bases from J, with 13 bases between. Per germline, CDR1 SGHDN and CDR2 FVKESK. This CDR3 comprises 14 residues. CDR3 bases: TGTGCCAGCTCAAGGCAGGCCACCTACAATGAGCAGTTCTTC. It codes for CASSRQATYNEQFF.

Details on this clonotype: The DNA is left out, because the CDR3 cannot be placed on it with certainty; the CDR3 is given as TCRdb lists it. The J gene is TRBJ1-4, the V gene TRBV7-9; TRBD1, the D gene given by the table, was not confirmed from the DNA. The CDR3 is made up of 21 amino acids, end residues included. Per germline, CDR1 SEHNR and CDR2 FQNEAQ (reference sequence). The CDR3 is CASSLRGSYEQYFGPNEKLFF.

This clonotype has at least ten counts. A much larger clone sits a single nucleotide away, making a read error possible. The chain employs TRBV7-9 and TRBJ2-5; perhaps TRBD1 as D (6 bases). The length of the CDR3 is 15 residues. Looked up from germline, CDR1 is SEHNR and CDR2 is FQNEAQ (reference sequence). The DNA for the CDR3 is TGTGCCAGCAGCTTAGCTGGACAGCGCCAAGAGACCCAGCACTTC. Protein product: CASSLAGQRQETQHF.

This clonotype was counted once. The chain carries TRBV24-1 and TRBJ1-5; D uncertain. Germline CDR1 is KGHDR and CDR2 is SFDVKD. With 10 bases removed from V and 3 bases from J, the gap between germline ends came to 9 bases. The length of the CDR3 is 12 residues. The CDR3 loop reads CATSFPNQPQHF. The CDR3 DNA sequence: TGTGCCACGTCTTTCCCCAATCAGCCCCAGCATTTT.

There are many counts of this clonotype. V gene TRBV9 combines with J gene TRBJ2-5; possibly TRBD2 for D (6 bases). The CDR3 is 14 residues long. Germline V gene lookup returns CDR1 SGDLS and CDR2 YYNGEE. The germline V and J ends were trimmed by 3 bases and 4 bases, with 13 bases remaining between them. CDR3 nucleotide sequence: TGTGCCAGCAGCGCCAGTTCGGGGGTAGAGACCCAGTACTTC. It encodes CASSASSGVETQYF.

This clonotype was observed a handful of times. Just one base apart from a much larger clone, this may be a read error. The V gene is TRBV6-6, the J gene TRBJ2-7; the D gene is possibly TRBD2 (5 bases). This CDR3 has 14 amino acids. CDR1 and CDR2 from the germline V gene are MNHNY and SVGAGI (reference sequence). The CDR3 nucleotides read TGTGCCAGCCAGAGAGGGATTTCCCCCTACGAGCAGCACTTC. Translation: CASQRGISPYEQHF.

The chain links TRBV7-3 to TRBJ2-5, with 12 bases aligning to TRBD2. With 2 bases clipped from V and 5 bases from J, the junction kept 12 bases outside the gene matches. This CDR3 has 18 amino acids. Looked up from germline, CDR1 is SGHTA and CDR2 is FQGTGA. CDR3 nucleotide sequence: TGTGCCAGCAGCTTATCCGGGACTAGCGGGTCGGCAGGCGAGACCCAGTACTTC. It is translated as CASSLSGTSGSAGETQYF.

In this sample, this clonotype turned up many times. The gene calls are TRBV30 and TRBJ2-7; 7 bases map to TRBD2. V was clipped by 4 bases and J by 2 bases; unmatched bases: 11. Per germline, CDR1 GTSNPN and CDR2 SVGIG (reference sequence). The CDR3 runs to 15 residues. The CDR3 DNA reads TGTGCCTGGACCCCTTCCGGGAGGCCAACCTACGAGCAGTACTTC. This codes for CAWTPSGRPTYEQYF.

Many counts were recorded for this clonotype. The V gene is TRBV28, the J gene TRBJ2-1; TRBD2 matches at 7 bases. The CDR3 runs to 13 residues. Germline CDR1 and CDR2: MDHEN and SYDVKM. V lost 6 bases, J lost 7 bases, and 6 bases stayed unmatched. CDR3 amino acids: CASRHLSGNEQFF. The CDR3 DNA sequence: TGTGCCAGCAGGCACCTTAGCGGGAATGAGCAGTTCTTC.

This clonotype has only a few counts. Since a much larger clone is just one base distant, this may be a read error. This chain links TRBV20-1 with TRBJ1-3, with 9 bases lining up with TRBD1. This CDR3 has 17 residues. J was trimmed by 1 base and V by 3 bases; bases with no gene match: 10. Germline-derived CDR1 and CDR2 are DFQATT and SNEGSKA (reference sequence). In DNA form, the CDR3 reads TGCAGTGCTAGGGAAAGGGACAGGGCCCCTTCTGGAAACACCATATATTTT. Protein: CSARERDRAPSGNTIYF.

In its sample, this clonotype was seen once. The V call is TRBV19, the J call TRBJ1-1; tentatively, D is TRBD1 (5 bases). Germline CDR1 reads LNHDA; CDR2 reads SQIVND (reference sequence). The CDR3 is 15 residues long. V was cut by 5 bases and J by 2 bases, with 15 bases left in between. This CDR3 reads CASSPLGGGNTEAFF. The CDR3 DNA follows: TGTGCCAGTAGTCCGCTTGGCGGGGGAAACACTGAAGCTTTCTTT.

This clonotype appeared many times. This chain joins TRBV6-5 and TRBJ2-7; TRBD1 matches 7 bases. Trimming at V came to 0 bases and at J to 3 bases, leaving 5 bases not matched to a gene. The germline V gene has CDR1 MNHEY and CDR2 SVGAGI. CDR3 length: 15 residues. CDR3 coding DNA: TGTGCCAGCAGTTACTCCCGGGACAGCAACTACGAGCAGTACTTC. It yields the protein CASSYSRDSNYEQYF.

This clonotype was recorded many times. The rearrangement uses TRBV7-9 and TRBJ2-7; 11 nucleotides match TRBD2. V lost 5 bases and J lost 3; bases outside the gene matches: 6. The germline V gene encodes CDR1 SEHNR and CDR2 FQNEAQ (reference sequence). This CDR3 has 15 amino acids. CDR3 in DNA: TGTGCCAGCAGCCCGACACTAGCGGGAGTCTACGAGCAGTACTTC. Its protein product is CASSPTLAGVYEQYF.